The rows below give T cell receptor beta chains drawn from one sample of a study of T cell changes during pregnancy in multiple sclerosis. Assay used: immunoSEQ multiplex PCR; TCRdb lists only in-frame clones, some missing. The sample contains 75,000 to 100,000 clones, 90% of which appear only once. The sequencing here drew on peripheral blood, taken in the second trimester of pregnancy. Receptors originate from a female donor in good health, enrolled as a control in a pregnancy study. Each CDR3 is given with its conserved first and last residue. D genes are given only for firm matches. Only part of the rows carry a size: once, few, many, or a class if the clone is expanded.

d_gene,v_gene,j_gene,abundance,CDR3nt,CDR3aa
TRBD1,TRBV4-3,TRBJ1-4,.,TGCGCCAGCAGCCCACAGGGGGTGGGTGAAAAACTGTTTTTT,CASSPQGVGEKLFF
.,TRBV19,TRBJ1-1,.,TGTGCCAGTAGTATGGCAGTGATGAACACTGAAGCTTTCTTT,CASSMAVMNTEAFF
TRBD2,TRBV19,TRBJ2-3,.,TGTGCCAGTAGTGTCGGGGGGGGAGTCGGCACAGATACGCAGTATTTT,CASSVGGGVGTDTQYF
TRBD1,TRBV25-1,TRBJ1-6,.,TGTGCCAGCAGAGTAGACAGGGGGAGGGATTCACCCCTCCACTTT,CASRVDRGRDSPLHF
TRBD1,TRBV6-1,TRBJ2-7,once,TGTGCCAGCAGTAAACTCCCGGGACAGATCTACGAGCAGTACTTC,CASSKLPGQIYEQYF
TRBD1,TRBV5-1,TRBJ1-1,.,TGCGCCAGCAGCTTTCTGGACAGGGGTTCGACTGAAGCTTTCTTT,CASSFLDRGSTEAFF
TRBD1,TRBV7-2,TRBJ1-4,.,TGTGCCAGCAGCTGGACAGGGTCTAATGAAAAACTGTTTTTT,CASSWTGSNEKLFF
TRBD1,TRBV19,TRBJ1-2,.,TGTGCCACTTCTAAGACAGGGATCTATGGCTACACCTTC,CATSKTGIYGYTF
.,TRBV19,TRBJ2-6,.,TGTGCCAGTAGGACCGGGGGTGACAACGTCCTGACTTTC,CASRTGGDNVLTF
TRBD2,TRBV9,TRBJ2-1,.,TGTGCCAGCAGCGTAGCTAGGGGGACTAGCGGAGGCTCGGAGCAGTTCTTC,CASSVARGTSGGSEQFF
TRBD1,TRBV28,TRBJ2-5,.,TGTGCCAGCGGGACAGGGGATCTCCAAGAGACCCAGTACTTC,CASGTGDLQETQYF
TRBD1,TRBV6-1,TRBJ1-4,.,TGTGCCAGCAGTTGGGGGACAGGGGGAAATGAAAAACTGTTTTTT,CASSWGTGGNEKLFF
.,TRBV27,TRBJ1-1,.,TGTGCCAGCAGTTCCCGTGCGGTCGGCACTGAAGCTTTCTTT,CASSSRAVGTEAFF
.,TRBV5-6,TRBJ1-5,.,TGTGCCAGCAGCTTTGGTCAGGGGAATCAGCCCCAGCATTTT,CASSFGQGNQPQHF
TRBD1,TRBV7-9,TRBJ1-5,.,TGTGCCAGCAGCCGAGGGGGCGCGGGAAATCAGCCCCAGCATTTT,CASSRGGAGNQPQHF
.,TRBV9,TRBJ1-1,.,TGTGCCAGCAGCGGGGAGATGAACACTGAAGCTTTCTTT,CASSGEMNTEAFF
.,TRBV29-1,TRBJ1-1,.,TGCAGCGCTCGGGGACAGAACACTGAAGCTTTCTTT,CSARGQNTEAFF
.,TRBV28,TRBJ2-7,few,TGTGCCAGCAGGTCGACAGGAATCTCCTACGAGCAGTACTTC,CASRSTGISYEQYF
TRBD2,TRBV5-6,TRBJ2-1,.,TGTGCCAGCAGCTTGGACCCGGGACTAGAAGCGAATGAGCAGTTCTTC,CASSLDPGLEANEQFF
.,TRBV18,TRBJ2-6,.,TGTGCCAGCTCACCACCAGGAGGGAACTCTGGGGCCAACGTCCTGACTTTC,CASSPPGGNSGANVLTF
TRBD2,TRBV30,TRBJ2-7,.,TGTGCCTGGAGTGTTTGGCTAGCGGGAGGCTACGAGCAGTACTTC,CAWSVWLAGGYEQYF
.,TRBV19,TRBJ2-2,.,TGTGCCAGTATGGGCGGGGCCGGGGAGCTGTTTTTT,CASMGGAGELFF
.,TRBV7-9,TRBJ2-7,.,TGTGCCAGCAGCTTCACAACCTTCCCCTACGAGCAGTACTTC,CASSFTTFPYEQYF
TRBD1,TRBV9,TRBJ1-5,.,TGTGCCAGCAGCGGGGAGACAGGGGATGGAGATCAGCCCCAGCATTTT,CASSGETGDGDQPQHF